What follows is one TCR beta chain and its context. This sample is drawn from a study of blood T cell repertoires in COVID-19. Study summary: PBMCs, B-cell-depleted T cells, or T cells were the source of the cDNA or gDNA that made up the material.

Germline CDR1 and CDR2: SGHTA and FQGTGA. With V trimmed by 5 bases and J by 4 bases, 5 bases remained unmatched. CDR3 size: 14 residues. Repertoires were generated with immunoSEQ multiplex PCR, while TCRdb's copy carries only in-frame clones and drops some. The profile shows under 400,000 clones, over 85% of them singletons. The specimen was peripheral blood. The genes are TRBV7-3 and TRBJ2-3, with 8 bases fitting TRBD2. This receptor was identified in a woman aged 60-75 years with COVID-19, enrolled during active disease. Here the CDR3 DNA reads TGTGCCAGCAGCGGAGCGGGGGAGGCAGATACGCAGTATTTT. It codes for CASSGAGEADTQYF. Supplemented by reference TRBV7-3 and TRBJ2-3, the full variable domain reads GAGVSQTPSNKVTEKGKYVELRCDPISGHTALYWYRQSLGQGPEFLIYFQGTGAADDSGLPNDRFFAVRPEGSVSTLKIQRTERGDSAVYLCASSGAGEADTQYFGPGTRLTVL.